The 20 T cell receptor beta chains reported below all come from one sample, sequenced in a study of a mutant IDH1 vaccine in newly diagnosed glioma (dated by TCRdb to the early 2020s). In light of the paper, this sample's time point label describes: week 23, last vaccination. Every vaccine dose consisted of 300 ug of a 20-mer mutant IDH1 peptide in Montanide, administered subcutaneously together with topical imiquimod. Antigen specificity for these receptors is unknown. To prepare the library, the immunoSEQ multiplex PCR assay was applied. Sourced from immuneACCESS, this table was stored by TCRdb with only in-frame sequences that have V and J called. A share of the clones is absent; for the studies checked, an unresolved V gene accounts for under half, and the remainder has no known explanation. In all, the sample holds just under 45,000 clones, and 85% to 95% of those were seen once. The ten largest make up over 3.5% of the sample.

Sequenced material: PBMCs, taken from a glioma patient whose treatment included an IDH1 peptide vaccine. The source of these receptors is a man aged 45 to 65 with glioma.

The genes are TRBV10-1 and TRBJ1-1, with D unclear. The CDR3 has 13 amino acids. Germline V gene lookup returns CDR1 WNHNN and CDR2 SYGVQD (reference sequence). V was shortened by 3 bases and J by 6 bases, with 11 bases between the two germline ends. CDR3 sequence (DNA): TGCGCCAGCAGTGACCCCGGGAAGGCTGAAGCTTTCTTT. It encodes CASSDPGKAEAFF.

The chain carries TRBV11-2 and TRBJ2-5; D is uncertain. Germline-derived CDR1 and CDR2 are SGHAT and FQNNGV. The CDR3 totals 13 residues. The V end lost 1 base, the J end lost 5 bases, and 8 bases lay between the germline ends. CDR3 bases: TGTGCCAGCAGCTTAGGGTTTTCGGAGACCCAGTACTTC. It encodes CASSLGFSETQYF.

The chain links TRBV5-1 to TRBJ2-1; the D is unclear. V was pared by 6 bases and J by 9 bases, with 19 bases between. This CDR3 has 14 amino acids. Germline V gene data show CDR1 as SGHRS and CDR2 as YFSETQ. CDR3 sequence (DNA): TGCGCCAGCACACCCCCCGGCTCCCGCTTTGAGCAGTTCTTC. It encodes CASTPPGSRFEQFF. Drawing the rest from reference TRBV5-1 and TRBJ2-1, the complete variable domain is KAGVTQTPRYLIKTRGQQVTLSCSPISGHRSVSWYQQTPGQGLQFLFEYFSETQRNKGNFPGRFSGRQFSNSRSEMNVSTLELGDSALYLCASTPPGSRFEQFFGPGTRLTVL.

This CDR3 is CASSLDSVNTGELFF. The CDR3 bases are TGTGCCAGCAGCCTGGACAGCGTGAACACCGGGGAGCTGTTTTTT. The chain employs TRBV5-4 and TRBJ2-2; D is possibly TRBD1 (6 bases). V was trimmed by 4 bases and J by 1 base, leaving 11 bases between them. CDR1 SGHNT and CDR2 YYREEE come from the germline V gene (reference sequence). The CDR3 is made up of 15 amino acids.

This clone is categorized as medium-sized. The chain uses TRBV7-9 and TRBJ1-6; D not resolved. CDR1 is SEHNR, CDR2 FQNEAQ, per germline (reference sequence). Trimming took 6 bases from V and 6 from J, leaving 6 bases between them. The CDR3 covers 12 residues. CDR3: CASSQPNSPLHF. The DNA of the CDR3 is TGTGCCAGCAGTCAACCTAATTCACCCCTCCACTTT.

This clone appeared a few times. The CDR3 DNA follows: TGTGCCAGCAGCTTAAGGTGGGTGAGCCGGAACACTGAAGCTTTCTTT. This translates into CASSLRWVSRNTEAFF. The J gene is TRBJ1-1, the V gene TRBV7-9; D not resolved. V shed 2 bases and J shed 1 base, with 14 bases lying between them. The CDR3 has 16 residues. Germline V gene data show CDR1 as SEHNR and CDR2 as FQNEAQ (reference sequence). Complete variable domain (other parts from reference TRBV7-9 and TRBJ1-1): DTGVSQNPRHKITKRGQNVTFRCDPISEHNRLYWYRQTLGQGPEFLTYFQNEAQLEKSRLLSDRFSAERPKGSFSTLEIQRTEQGDSAMYLCASSLRWVSRNTEAFFGQGTRLTVV.

This clone was counted only a few times. CDR3 DNA sequence: TGTGCCAACAGGGGACAGGGCGGCTCCTACGAGCAGTACTTC. This sequence encodes CANRGQGGSYEQYF. This sequence joins TRBV2 and TRBJ2-7; TRBD1 matches 9 bases. After removal of 10 bases from V and 0 bases from J, the junction contained 7 bases not matched to a gene. The CDR3 extends over 14 amino acids. The germline CDR1 and CDR2 sequences are SNHLY and FYNNEI.

This sequence joins TRBV9 and TRBJ1-5; D gene ambiguous. Trimming removed 0 bases from V and 6 bases from J, with 10 bases in between. Germline V gene lookup returns CDR1 SGDLS and CDR2 YYNGEE. There are 14 residues in the CDR3. The CDR3 loop is CASSVAPSAQPQHF. CDR3 nucleotides: TGTGCCAGCAGCGTAGCCCCCTCGGCTCAGCCCCAGCATTTT.

This chain joins TRBV29-1 and TRBJ2-1, with a tentative D call TRBD1 (6 bases). The germline CDR1 and CDR2 sequences are SQVTM and ANQGSEA. The CDR3 has 15 amino acids. Trimming took 7 bases from V and 6 from J, leaving 22 bases between them. The CDR3 here is CSALDRDRGGNEQFF. CDR3 in DNA: TGCAGCGCCCTGGACCGGGACCGAGGGGGCAATGAGCAGTTCTTC.

The V gene is TRBV5-1, the J gene TRBJ1-1; no clear D. Trimming took off 1 base at V and 5 bases at J, with 15 bases between the two ends. The germline gives CDR1 SGHRS, CDR2 YFSETQ. The CDR3 is 15 residues long. CDR3 in DNA: TGCGCCAGCAGCTTGATTGCAGGATGGGGTACTGAAGCTTTCTTT. Translating it yields CASSLIAGWGTEAFF.

V is TRBV2 and J is TRBJ1-1; 7 nucleotides line up with TRBD1. This CDR3 contains 13 residues. CDR1 is SNHLY and CDR2 is FYNNEI in the germline V gene. V lost 10 bases and J lost 4; bases outside the gene matches: 9. Here the CDR3 DNA reads TGTGCCACCGACAGGGCCTTCGGCACTGAAGCTTTCTTT. Translating gives CATDRAFGTEAFF.

The chain carries TRBV13 and TRBJ1-2, with TRBD1 matching over 10 bases. This CDR3 region has 16 residues. The J segment lost 0 bases and the V segment lost 5 bases, leaving 6 bases of the junction unmatched. CDR1 and CDR2 (germline): PRHDT, FYEKMQ (reference sequence). This CDR3 is CASSHGTGEPNYGYTF. CDR3 sequence (DNA): TGTGCCAGCAGCCACGGGACAGGGGAACCTAACTATGGCTACACCTTC. Looking up the rest from reference TRBV13 and TRBJ1-2 gives the full variable domain: AAGVIQSPRHLIKEKRETATLKCYPIPRHDTVYWYQQGPGQDPQFLISFYEKMQSDKGSIPDRFSAQQFSDYHSELNMSSLELGDSALYFCASSHGTGEPNYGYTFGSGTRLTVV.

The chain links TRBV19 to TRBJ2-3; no definite D call. The length of the CDR3 is 13 residues. V was trimmed by 5 bases and J by 1 base, leaving 7 bases between them. Germline-derived CDR1 and CDR2 are LNHDA and SQIVND (reference sequence). CDR3 amino acids: CASSWTRTDTQYF. In DNA, the CDR3 is TGTGCCAGTAGTTGGACCCGCACAGATACGCAGTATTTT.

V is TRBV2 and J is TRBJ1-5; weak D call: TRBD1 (5 bases). This CDR3 region has 15 residues. Germline-derived CDR1 and CDR2 are SNHLY and FYNNEI. V shed 3 bases and J shed 6 bases, with 15 bases lying between them. DNA for the CDR3: TGTGCCAGCAGTGATAACGGGGGTTCGGGTCAGCCCCAGCATTTT. Amino acid sequence: CASSDNGGSGQPQHF.

V gene TRBV5-5 combines with J gene TRBJ2-3, with D maybe TRBD2 (5 bases). CDR3 size: 16 residues. Germline values: CDR1 SGHKS, CDR2 YYEKEE (reference sequence). Trimming left V 4 bases short and J 2 bases short, with 17 bases between. CDR3 protein: CASSLLRRASTDTQYF. DNA of the CDR3: TGTGCCAGCAGCCTACTCAGGCGGGCATCCACAGATACGCAGTATTTT.

This chain links TRBV6-5 with TRBJ2-3, with D perhaps TRBD2 (5 bases). Trimming removed 6 bases at V and 2 bases at J, with 12 bases between. Germline V gene data show CDR1 as MNHEY and CDR2 as SVGAGI. The CDR3 has 14 amino acids. The CDR3 DNA sequence: TGTGCCAGCAGCCTGGACTCAATCACAGATACGCAGTATTTT. Amino acid sequence: CASSLDSITDTQYF.

The chain combines TRBV7-2 with TRBJ1-2; D is possibly TRBD1 (6 bases). V lost 5 bases and J 8 bases, leaving 27 bases between the germline ends. Germline values: CDR1 SGHTA, CDR2 FQGNSA. The CDR3 is 17 amino acids. CDR3 residues: CASSPGPAGGQVVGYTF. The DNA for the CDR3 is TGTGCCAGCAGCCCGGGCCCAGCCGGGGGGCAGGTCGTGGGCTACACCTTC.

In this sample, this clone turned up once. V gene TRBV4-3 combines with J gene TRBJ2-7; D uncertain. Trimming stripped 1 base from V and 3 bases from J, with 10 bases between. Germline CDR1 and CDR2: LGHNA and YSLEER. The CDR3 is 14 amino acids. CDR3 residues: CASSQGSSNYEQYF. The CDR3 DNA is TGCGCCAGCAGCCAAGGTTCCTCAAACTACGAGCAGTACTTC.

The CDR3 bases are TGTGCCAGCAGCCAAAACTCCTACGAGCAGTACTTC. Translation gives CASSQNSYEQYF. The chain joins TRBV4-2 to TRBJ2-7; D ambiguous. Germline V lookup: CDR1 LGHNA, CDR2 YNFKEQ. CDR3 size: 12 residues. Trimming took off 2 bases at V and 0 bases at J, with 2 bases between the two ends.

The J gene is TRBJ1-5, the V gene TRBV6-1, with 10 bases matching TRBD1. CDR1 is MNHNS and CDR2 is SASEGT in the germline V gene. The CDR3 is 14 amino acids. The junction had 3 bases not matched to a gene; V was cut back by 6 bases and J by 4 bases. For the CDR3, the DNA is TGTGCCAGCAGGAGGACAGGGGGAAATCAGCCCCAGCATTTT. As protein: CASRRTGGNQPQHF.